These 21 T cell receptor beta chains came from one sample sequenced in a study of T cell responses to AZD1222 COVID-19 vaccine. Using immunoSEQ multiplex PCR, the repertoire was profiled, and TCRdb retains in-frame clones only, with some absent. The sample lists about 130,000 clones, 70% to 90% occurring once. Here the sequenced sample was peripheral blood, taken on day 0 of AZD1222 vaccination. These receptors were taken from an adult in good health.

The rearrangement links TRBV6-5 to TRBJ1-6, with 9 nucleotides matching TRBD1. Germline V lookup: CDR1 MNHEY, CDR2 SVGAGI. Trimming at V came to 1 base and at J to 13 bases, leaving 2 bases not matched to a gene. This CDR3 comprises 13 residues. CDR3 DNA sequence: TGTGCCAGCAGTTACTTGGGACAGGGTCCCCTCCACTTT. This sequence encodes CASSYLGQGPLHF.

The rearrangement joins TRBV27 to TRBJ1-3; D is unresolved. CDR3 length: 14 residues. Germline CDR1 is MNHEY and CDR2 is SMNVEV (reference sequence). V was pared by 4 bases and J by 0 bases, with 7 bases between. In nucleotides, the CDR3 is TGTGCCAGCAGTTCACTGAGCTCTGGAAACACCATATATTTT. Encoded protein: CASSSLSSGNTIYF.

The V and J genes are TRBV20-1 and TRBJ1-1; D remains ambiguous. Germline CDR1 reads DFQATT; CDR2 reads SNEGSKA (reference sequence). There are 11 residues in the CDR3. Trimming removed 3 bases from V and 2 bases from J, with 4 bases in between. Written as DNA, the CDR3 is TGCAGTGCTAGGGATAACACTGAAGCTTTCTTT. It is translated as CSARDNTEAFF.

This clone was seen a single time. CDR3 loop: CASSPMGGQPQHF. The CDR3 DNA is TGTGCCAGCTCACCAATGGGGGGTCAGCCCCAGCATTTT. The chain is built from TRBV18 and TRBJ1-5, with D tentatively TRBD1 (5 bases). Germline CDR1 is KGHSH and CDR2 is LQKENI. This CDR3 spans 13 amino acids. Trimming removed 2 bases at V and 6 bases at J, with 8 bases between.

This rearrangement joins TRBV27 to TRBJ2-5; D call uncertain. From germline, CDR1 is MNHEY and CDR2 SMNVEV (reference sequence). This CDR3 contains 12 residues. Between the trimmed V and J ends, which lost 6 bases and 0 bases, there was a span of 5 bases. The CDR3 sequence is CASSKHQETQYF. The CDR3 nucleotides read TGTGCCAGCAGCAAGCACCAAGAGACCCAGTACTTC.

This chain uses TRBV13 with TRBJ1-1; 7 nucleotides match TRBD1. CDR1 is PRHDT and CDR2 is FYEKMQ in the germline V gene (reference sequence). The CDR3 has 14 residues. The trim removed 7 bases at V and 4 bases at J, leaving 9 bases unmatched. In DNA form, the CDR3 reads TGTGCCAGCACCTTCTACAGGGGAGTCACTGAAGCTTTCTTT. Protein product: CASTFYRGVTEAFF.

The count of this clone is one. The V and J genes are TRBV30 and TRBJ2-5, with 8 bases lining up with TRBD2. The CDR3 has 15 amino acids. Germline V CDR1 and CDR2: GTSNPN, SVGIG (reference sequence). The V segment lost 3 bases and the J segment 5 bases; nucleotides outside the gene matches: 11. DNA for the CDR3: TGTGCCTGGAGACCGCGGGGGGCCGGCCGGGAGACCCAGTACTTC. It codes for CAWRPRGAGRETQYF.

The chain joins TRBV5-1 to TRBJ2-7; D is unresolved. This CDR3 has 12 amino acids. V was clipped by 4 bases and J by 7 bases, with 12 bases between them. In germline, CDR1 is SGHRS, CDR2 YFSETQ. The CDR3 loop is CASSPGSLEQYF. The CDR3 DNA sequence: TGCGCCAGCAGCCCCGGCTCTCTAGAGCAGTACTTC.

The rearrangement joins TRBV4-3 to TRBJ2-7, with 7 nucleotides matching TRBD2. V shed 3 bases and J 3 bases; nucleotides not matched to a gene: 11. Per germline, CDR1 LGHNA and CDR2 YSLEER. CDR3 size: 16 residues. The CDR3 DNA is TGCGCCAGCAGCCAGGTAGTAGCGGGCTCGAGCTACGAGCAGTACTTC. Amino acid sequence: CASSQVVAGSSYEQYF.

The rearrangement links TRBV19 to TRBJ2-1; tentative D call: TRBD1 (6 bases). The ends were cut back, 5 bases at V and 4 bases at J, with 15 bases in the middle. Germline V gene lookup returns CDR1 LNHDA and CDR2 SQIVND (reference sequence). The CDR3 totals 15 residues. The CDR3 region has the DNA TGTGCCAGTAGTCTGGACAGAAGGGGATACAATGAGCAGTTCTTC. Translation: CASSLDRRGYNEQFF.

This rearrangement joins TRBV7-9 to TRBJ2-1; possibly TRBD1 or TRBD2 for D (5 bases each). CDR3 length: 18 residues. The germline V and J ends were trimmed by 4 bases and 16 bases, with 35 bases remaining between them. Germline loops: CDR1 SEHNR, CDR2 FQNEAQ (reference sequence). The CDR3 reads CASSSPAPGTPERLIFFF. DNA for the CDR3: TGTGCCAGCAGCTCCCCGGCCCCCGGGACCCCCGAGCGCCTAATATTCTTCTTC.

The chain recombines TRBV7-9 with TRBJ2-7, with D perhaps being TRBD1 or TRBD2 (5 bases each). V was pared by 4 bases and J by 7 bases, with 14 bases between. The CDR3 is 13 residues long. Germline V gives CDR1 SEHNR, CDR2 FQNEAQ (reference sequence). The CDR3 nucleotides read TGTGCCAGCAGCTCCGGACACCCGGGGGAGCAGTACTTC. Amino acid sequence: CASSSGHPGEQYF.

The sample holds one count of this clone. This chain joins TRBV28 and TRBJ1-1; D is unresolved. V lost 6 bases, J lost 4 bases, and 6 bases lay in between. Germline V gene data show CDR1 as MDHEN and CDR2 as SYDVKM. This CDR3 region has 11 residues. The CDR3 is CASRRATEAFF. The CDR3 coding sequence is TGTGCCAGCAGGAGGGCCACTGAAGCTTTCTTT. The whole variable domain, remainder taken from reference TRBV28 and TRBJ1-1, is DVKVTQSSRYLVKRTGEKVFLECVQDMDHENMFWYRQDPGLGLRLIYFSYDVKMKEKGDIPEGYSVSREKKERFSLILESASTNQTSMYLCASRRATEAFFGQGTRLTVV.

This clone was found once. The CDR3 DNA is TGCGCCAGCAGTCATGGGACTACCCAAGAGACCCAGTACTTC. Translated: CASSHGTTQETQYF. This sequence joins TRBV10-1 and TRBJ2-5; 7 bases are a match to TRBD2. V lost 5 bases to trimming and J lost 1 base; unmatched junction nucleotides: 4. CDR3 length equals 14 residues. The germline CDR1 and CDR2 sequences are WNHNN and SYGVQD (reference sequence).

This rearrangement joins TRBV12-3 or TRBV12-4 to TRBJ2-1; 7 bases map to TRBD2. The CDR3 runs to 13 residues. V shed 1 base, J shed 6 bases, and the junction held 0 bases outside the gene matches. This CDR3 is CASSLGGGNEQFF. Here the CDR3 DNA reads TGTGCCAGCAGTTTAGGCGGGGGCAATGAGCAGTTCTTC.

V and J are TRBV9 and TRBJ2-7; D gene uncertain. Trimming stripped 3 bases from V and 1 base from J, with 20 bases between. The CDR3 consists of 17 residues. CDR1 SGDLS and CDR2 YYNGEE come from the germline V gene. CDR3 loop: CASSESPLEGRSYEQYF. CDR3 nucleotide sequence: TGTGCCAGCAGCGAGAGCCCCCTAGAAGGTAGATCCTACGAGCAGTACTTC.

The rearrangement links TRBV18 to TRBJ1-3; D unresolved. Trimming shortened V by 4 bases and J by 2 bases, and 9 bases separated the two germline ends. This CDR3 spans 14 amino acids. The V gene's germline CDR1 is KGHSH and CDR2 LQKENI. In nucleotides, the CDR3 is TGTGCCAGCTCACAGGAGCCCGCTGGAAACACCATATATTTT. This translates into CASSQEPAGNTIYF.

V usage is TRBV18 and J usage is TRBJ2-6; a weak D match, TRBD2 (6 bases). The CDR3 has 17 residues. The ends were cut back, 4 bases at V and 4 bases at J, with 17 bases in the middle. Germline V lookup: CDR1 KGHSH, CDR2 LQKENI. In DNA form, the CDR3 reads TGTGCCAGCTCACTCTACTGGGACTCGAACGGGGCCAACGTCCTGACTTTC. Amino acid sequence: CASSLYWDSNGANVLTF.

The chain has TRBV10-3 and TRBJ1-3; unclear D gene. The CDR3 has 15 amino acids. Germline CDR1 and CDR2: ENHRY and SYGVKD. Trimming left V 8 bases short and J 0 bases short, with 14 bases between. The chain's CDR3 is CAIEGGLSSGNTIYF. CDR3 in DNA: TGTGCCATCGAAGGAGGTTTGAGCTCTGGAAACACCATATATTTT.

The chain links TRBV11-2 to TRBJ1-1; D is ambiguous. The germline gives CDR1 SGHAT, CDR2 FQNNGV. The CDR3 totals 14 residues. Trimming removed 1 base at V and 0 bases at J, with 6 bases between. The CDR3: CASSLAILNTEAFF. CDR3 DNA: TGTGCCAGCAGCTTAGCGATATTGAACACTGAAGCTTTCTTT.

The gene calls are TRBV15 and TRBJ2-7; 8 nucleotides agree with TRBD1. This CDR3 comprises 14 residues. The J segment lost 4 bases and the V segment lost 1 base, leaving 3 bases of the junction unmatched. Looked up from germline, CDR1 is LNHNV and CDR2 is YYDKDF (reference sequence). CDR3 protein: CATSRAGGIYEQYF. CDR3 in DNA: TGTGCCACCAGCAGAGCAGGGGGCATTTACGAGCAGTACTTC.